One sample yielded the 19 T cell receptor beta chains listed below, sequenced in a study of CD8+CD57+ T cells in acquired aplastic anemia. Flow cytometry had shown expanded CD8+CD57+ cells in the patients chosen for sequencing. Genomic DNA templated the TCR beta VDJ and CDR3 profiling. TCRdb called the reads again in MiXCR, with one record for every CDR3 protein. The repertoire holds 160,000 or so distinct CDR3 sequences, around 48% seen once, with roughly 1.2% in the top ten. The sample was sorted CD4+, CD8+, or CD8+CD57+ T cells (not recorded which) from PBMCs. These receptors originate from a human donor with aplastic anemia.

In its sample, this clonotype was seen many times. This chain links TRBV11-3 with TRBJ1-6; D gene ambiguous. Germline V lookup: CDR1 SGHNT, CDR2 YENEEA. Trimming cost V 5 bases and J 10 bases, with 12 bases left between them. The CDR3 covers 13 residues. The chain's CDR3 is CASSRRGGSPLHF. The CDR3 DNA is TGTGCCAGCAGCCGTCGAGGAGGGTCACCCCTCCACTTT.

This clonotype was seen at least ten times. The chain joins TRBV19 to TRBJ2-5; 13 bases line up with TRBD2. The germline V gene encodes CDR1 LNHDA and CDR2 SQIVND (reference sequence). The CDR3 runs to 18 residues. Trimming at V came to 5 bases and at J to 0 bases, leaving 9 bases not matched to a gene. CDR3 loop: CASSVKLAGGIHQETQYF. CDR3 sequence (DNA): TGTGCCAGTAGTGTAAAACTAGCGGGGGGGATCCACCAAGAGACCCAGTACTTC. Filled out from reference TRBV19 and TRBJ2-5, the complete variable domain reads DGGITQSPKYLFRKEGQNVTLSCEQNLNHDAMYWYRQDPGQGLRLIYYSQIVNDFQKGDIAEGYSVSREKKESFPLTVTSAQKNPTAFYLCASSVKLAGGIHQETQYFGPGTRLLVL.

J is TRBJ1-2 and V is TRBV7-2, with TRBD1 as a possible D gene (5 bases). V lost 5 bases to trimming and J lost 4 bases, with 17 bases between them. The CDR3 totals 15 residues. Germline values: CDR1 SGHTA, CDR2 FQGNSA. The CDR3 DNA reads as TGTGCCAGCAGCCCCAGGGATTCCCCCGTCTATGGCTACACCTTC. It specifies CASSPRDSPVYGYTF. The whole variable domain, remainder taken from reference TRBV7-2 and TRBJ1-2, is GAGVSQSPSNKVTEKGKDVELRCDPISGHTALYWYRQSLGQGLEFLIYFQGNSAPDKSGLPSDRFSAERTGGSVSTLTIQRTQQEDSAVYLCASSPRDSPVYGYTFGSGTRLTVV.

This sequence joins TRBV10-3 and TRBJ2-1; 10 bases are shared with TRBD2. The CDR3 loop spans 16 amino acids. CDR1 ENHRY and CDR2 SYGVKD come from the germline V gene. V shed 5 bases, J shed 5 bases, and the junction held 9 bases outside the gene matches. In nucleotides, the CDR3 is TGTGCCATCAGTAGCGGGGGGGCCAACTCTCACAATGAGCAGTTCTTC. As protein: CAISSGGANSHNEQFF.

The chain couples TRBV2 to TRBJ1-2; weak D call: TRBD1 (6 bases). Germline V gives CDR1 SNHLY, CDR2 FYNNEI. Trimming took 4 bases from V and 2 from J, leaving 14 bases between them. The length of the CDR3 is 15 residues. The CDR3 spells CASSASGGGNYGYTF. The CDR3 DNA follows: TGTGCCAGCAGTGCCTCCGGAGGGGGGAACTATGGCTACACCTTC.

Only one count was recorded for this clonotype. Since the CDR3 does not end with the conserved phenylalanine or tryptophan, this likely comes from a read error. The chain employs TRBV5-1 and TRBJ2-7, with D perhaps assigned TRBD1 or TRBD2 (6 bases each). In germline, CDR1 is SGHRS, CDR2 YFSETQ. This CDR3 region has 15 residues. V dropped 1 base and J dropped 2 bases, with 13 bases sitting between them. CDR3 DNA: TGCGCCAGCAGCTTGAGGGGGGCAGTCGCCTACGAGCAGTACCTC. As protein: CASSLRGAVAYEQYL.

This chain uses TRBV19 with TRBJ2-1; no clear D gene. The germline V and J ends were trimmed by 6 bases and 0 bases, with 9 bases remaining between them. This CDR3 spans 14 amino acids. Germline V gene sequence: CDR1 LNHDA, CDR2 SQIVND (reference sequence). This CDR3 reads CASSRRSSYNEQFF. The DNA of the CDR3 is TGTGCCAGTAGCCGAAGGAGCTCCTACAATGAGCAGTTCTTC.

This clonotype was detected many times. The chain links TRBV20-1 to TRBJ2-3; 7 bases align to TRBD1. The V gene end was trimmed by 4 bases and the J gene end by 6 bases; junction bases not matched to a gene: 13. The CDR3 totals 15 residues. The germline CDR1 and CDR2 sequences are DFQATT and SNEGSKA (reference sequence). CDR3: CSAILRQGNGDTQYF. The CDR3 nucleotides read TGCAGTGCTATCTTGCGACAGGGTAACGGGGATACGCAGTATTTT.

This clonotype was counted between two and nine times. This may be a read error: a much more frequent sequence differs by one nucleotide. The chain has TRBV20-1 and TRBJ2-1, with 10 nucleotides matching TRBD2. Germline CDR1 DFQATT, CDR2 SNEGSKA (reference sequence). V gave up 8 bases and J gave up 6 bases; unmatched junction bases: 13. This CDR3 is built from 15 residues. As DNA, the CDR3 is TGCAGTACCCAGCCCCTTAGCGGGGGGCTCAATGAGCAGTTCTTC. Amino acids: CSTQPLSGGLNEQFF.

Ten or more counts support this clonotype. The chain joins TRBV29-1 to TRBJ1-1, with D unresolved. The CDR3 runs 12 residues. V lost 2 bases, J lost 8 bases, and 12 bases lay in between. Looked up from germline, CDR1 is SQVTM and CDR2 is ANQGSEA. CDR3 in DNA: TGCAGCGTTGAAAGGGCAGCGAGCGAAGCTTTCTTT. This translates into CSVERAASEAFF.

This clonotype was recorded many times. The J gene is TRBJ2-5, the V gene TRBV2, with 9 bases identical to TRBD2. Germline V gives CDR1 SNHLY, CDR2 FYNNEI. V lost 4 bases and J lost 5; bases outside the gene matches: 14. The CDR3 contains 17 residues. CDR3 region: CASSVLAGRTAGETQYF. Here the CDR3 DNA reads TGTGCCAGCAGTGTCCTAGCGGGAAGGACGGCTGGGGAGACCCAGTACTTC.

This clonotype turned up a few times. At one end, the junction sequence differs from germline, possibly due to a read error. The gene calls are TRBV20-1 and TRBJ2-5; D is ambiguous. The CDR3 has 14 residues. Germline CDR1 and CDR2: DFQATT and SNEGSKA (reference sequence). Written as DNA, the CDR3 is TGCAGTGCTAAGGGTCCGATATACCAAGGGACCCAGTACTTC. Amino acids: CSAKGPIYQGTQYF.

CDR3 residues: CASTNSGNQPQHF. As DNA, the CDR3 is TGTGCCAGTACCAACAGCGGCAATCAGCCCCAGCATTTT. The chain couples TRBV19 to TRBJ1-5; D uncertain. This CDR3 has 13 residues. Germline CDR1 reads LNHDA; CDR2 reads SQIVND (reference sequence). Trimming stripped 7 bases from V and 2 bases from J, with 9 bases between.

The rearrangement joins TRBV20-1 to TRBJ2-1, with 10 bases aligning to TRBD2. In germline, CDR1 is DFQATT, CDR2 SNEGSKA (reference sequence). CDR3 size: 13 residues. Trimming took 8 bases from V and 5 from J; bases not matched to a gene: 6. The CDR3 sequence is CSFGLAADNEQFF. CDR3 DNA: TGCAGTTTCGGACTAGCGGCAGACAATGAGCAGTTCTTC.

A single count supports this clonotype. The junction departs from germline at one end; a sequencing error may be responsible. The chain joins TRBV2 to TRBJ2-7; TRBD2 might be the D (7 bases). The V gene's germline CDR1 is SNHLY and CDR2 FYNNEI. There are 13 residues in the CDR3. The CDR3, as DNA: TGTGCCAGCAGCCCGTTAGGGGGGGTCGAGCAGCACTTC. As protein: CASSPLGGVEQHF.

The rearrangement uses TRBV5-1 and TRBJ1-2; TRBD1 matches 8 bases. J lost 6 bases, V lost 3 bases, and 19 bases had no gene match. CDR3 length: 18 amino acids. Germline lookup yields CDR1 SGHRS and CDR2 YFSETQ. The chain's CDR3 is CASSYSRDRPLQGHGYTF. In DNA form, the CDR3 reads TGCGCCAGCAGCTACTCACGGGACAGGCCTCTTCAGGGACATGGCTACACCTTC.

A word on this clonotype: Relative to the germline gene, one junction end is altered; a read error may explain this. V usage is TRBV20-1 and J usage is TRBJ1-6, with TRBD1 as a possible D gene (6 bases). Looked up from germline, CDR1 is DFQATT and CDR2 is SNEGSKA (reference sequence). The CDR3 covers 17 residues. As DNA, the CDR3 is TGTCCTGCGGGGACCCTGAACAGGGAAGTCTATAATTCACCCCTCCACTTT. Translating it yields CPAGTLNREVYNSPLHF.

The chain links TRBV5-1 to TRBJ2-7, with D hard to call. Trimming took 0 bases from V and 7 from J, leaving 17 bases between them. This CDR3 is built from 15 residues. Germline CDR1 and CDR2: SGHRS and YFSETQ. CDR3 nucleotide sequence: TGCGCCAGCAGCTTGGTATCGAACCCCTATGAAGAGCAGTACTTC. Protein: CASSLVSNPYEEQYF. The variable domain in full, completed from reference TRBV5-1 and TRBJ2-7, reads KAGVTQTPRYLIKTRGQQVTLSCSPISGHRSVSWYQQTPGQGLQFLFEYFSETQRNKGNFPGRFSGRQFSNSRSEMNVSTLELGDSALYLCASSLVSNPYEEQYFGPGTRLTVT.

The chain links TRBV15 to TRBJ2-7; 7 bases agree with TRBD2. Per germline, CDR1 LNHNV and CDR2 YYDKDF (reference sequence). V dropped 1 base and J dropped 5; count of bases not matched to a gene: 8. The CDR3 has 15 residues. The CDR3 loop reads CATSRGGGEGDEQYF. The CDR3 DNA reads as TGTGCCACCAGCAGAGGGGGTGGGGAGGGCGACGAGCAGTACTTC. Complete variable domain (other parts from reference TRBV15 and TRBJ2-7): DAMVIQNPRYQVTQFGKPVTLSCSQTLNHNVMYWYQQKSSQAPKLLFHYYDKDFNNEADTPDNFQSRRPNTSFCFLDIRSPGLGDTAMYLCATSRGGGEGDEQYFGPGTRLTVT.